This T cell receptor (beta chain) was identified during a study of identical twins. TCRdb analysed the 5' RACE reads with MiXCR anew, one entry per CDR3 protein. The top ten hold 0.25% to 0.3% of the sample, which has 1.5 million or so distinct CDR3 sequences, about 30% seen once. The sample taken for sequencing was cord blood. This sequence originates from a newborn girl in good health.

The CDR3 DNA reads TGTGCCAGCAGCCCGTCCTACGGCCGAACCTACGAGCAGTACTTC. Translated: CASSPSYGRTYEQYF. This chain joins TRBV3-1 and TRBJ2-5; the D is unclear. Near its end, the DNA agrees better with TRBJ2-7, so the J call may be wrong. CDR3 length: 15 residues. From germline, CDR1 is LGHDT and CDR2 YNNKEL (reference sequence).